Below are 20 T cell receptor beta chains sequenced from a single sample in a study of CD8 T cells in ankylosing spondylitis. Study results and caveats: In ankylosing spondylitis blood, a motif of roughly eight highly homologous TCR beta variants appeared characteristic.

What these receptors recognize is not known. TCRdb re-derived calls from the 5' RACE reads in MiXCR, one entry per CDR3 protein. The sample records a few hundred thousand distinct CDR3 sequences, less than 10% being singletons. The sequenced sample was blood, either unsorted or a sorted T cell fraction (not recorded which). These receptors all stem from a male donor with ankylosing spondylitis.

This clonotype was found many times. This rearrangement joins TRBV9 to TRBJ2-7; the match to TRBD2 covers 10 bases. The CDR3 runs to 14 residues. The V gene's germline CDR1 is SGDLS and CDR2 YYNGEE. V shed 0 bases and J 5 bases; nucleotides not matched to a gene: 2. Here the CDR3 reads CASSVASGSHEQYF. The DNA of the CDR3 is TGTGCCAGCAGCGTAGCTAGCGGGAGCCACGAGCAGTACTTC.

This clonotype was picked up a small number of times. This rearrangement joins TRBV12-3 or TRBV12-4 to TRBJ2-1; 10 nucleotides match TRBD2. Trimming took 6 bases from V and 9 from J; bases not matched to a gene: 11. The CDR3 length is 15 residues. The CDR3 sequence: CASSRTRSGRGEQFF. The DNA of the CDR3 is TGTGCCAGCAGCAGAACCCGCAGCGGGAGGGGTGAGCAGTTCTTC.

The V call is TRBV5-1, the J call TRBJ2-3, with 11 bases that match TRBD2. The CDR3 consists of 16 residues. Germline trimming cut 1 base from V and 2 bases from J; bases unmatched to any gene: 3. The germline CDR1 and CDR2 sequences are SGHRS and YFSETQ. The CDR3 bases are TGCGCCAGCAGCTTGACTAGCGGGAGATCCACAGATACGCAGTATTTT. Translation: CASSLTSGRSTDTQYF. The full variable domain, rest sourced from reference TRBV5-1 and TRBJ2-3, is KAGVTQTPRYLIKTRGQQVTLSCSPISGHRSVSWYQQTPGQGLQFLFEYFSETQRNKGNFPGRFSGRQFSNSRSEMNVSTLELGDSALYLCASSLTSGRSTDTQYFGPGTRLTVL.

This clonotype was detected ten times or more. The chain links TRBV9 to TRBJ2-1, with TRBD2 matching 12 bases. The germline V gene has CDR1 SGDLS and CDR2 YYNGEE. CDR3 size: 19 residues. The J segment lost 0 bases and the V segment lost 0 bases, leaving 7 bases of the junction unmatched. The CDR3 DNA reads TGTGCCAGCAGCGTAGCTCTAGCGGGGGGGGGTAGCTCCTACAATGAGCAGTTCTTC. Translated, it gives CASSVALAGGGSSYNEQFF.

As to this clonotype: A read error may explain this, as a much larger clone is one base away. The chain joins TRBV29-1 to TRBJ2-6, with 7 nucleotides matching TRBD1. The V segment lost 6 bases and the J segment 2 bases; nucleotides outside the gene matches: 10. Germline V gives CDR1 SQVTM, CDR2 ANQGSEA. The CDR3 is 16 residues long. This CDR3 is CSVSLDRPPGANVLTF. CDR3 DNA: TGCAGCGTAAGCTTGGACAGGCCCCCTGGGGCCAACGTCCTGACTTTC. Full variable domain (remainder filled in from reference TRBV29-1 and TRBJ2-6): SAVISQKPSRDICQRGTSLTIQCQVDSQVTMMFWYRQQPGQSLTLIATANQGSEATYESGFVIDKFPISRPNLTFSTLTVSNMSPEDSSIYLCSVSLDRPPGANVLTFGAGSRLTVL.

This clonotype was seen at least ten times. This rearrangement joins TRBV5-1 to TRBJ1-4, with TRBD1 identical over 8 bases. V shed 0 bases and J 7 bases; nucleotides not matched to a gene: 11. This CDR3 has 17 residues. CDR1 is SGHRS, CDR2 YFSETQ, per germline. In DNA, the CDR3 is TGCGCCAGCAGCTTGGAGCTCGGGACAGGAGGGGTTGAAAAACTGTTTTTT. Its translation: CASSLELGTGGVEKLFF.

This clonotype was seen a handful of times. The chain combines TRBV24-1 with TRBJ2-5, with D possibly being TRBD1 (5 bases). The V end lost 3 bases, the J end lost 5 bases, and 18 bases lay between the germline ends. The CDR3 covers 16 residues. Germline lookup yields CDR1 KGHDR and CDR2 SFDVKD. CDR3 sequence (DNA): TGTGCCACCAGTGATACCCTAGGGGCGGTGGGTGAGACCCAGTACTTC. It codes for CATSDTLGAVGETQYF.

The chain couples TRBV4-3 to TRBJ2-7, with TRBD1 matching over 9 bases. V was pared by 1 base and J by 5 bases, with 6 bases of the junction left unmatched. The CDR3 totals 15 residues. Germline assignment: CDR1 LGHNA and CDR2 YSLEER. CDR3 protein: CASSQVDRGWDEQYF. DNA of the CDR3: TGCGCCAGCAGCCAAGTTGACAGGGGGTGGGACGAGCAGTACTTC.

V usage is TRBV7-2 and J usage is TRBJ2-7, with D unresolved. The CDR3 is 14 residues long. Trimming stripped 5 bases from V and 2 bases from J, with 13 bases between. CDR1 is SGHTA, CDR2 FQGNSA, per germline. The CDR3 reads CASSPGVWPYEQYF. The CDR3 DNA reads as TGTGCCAGCAGCCCCGGTGTATGGCCCTACGAGCAGTACTTC.

The table lists this clonotype with a few counts. V is TRBV7-8 and J is TRBJ2-7; 7 bases map to TRBD2. Losses at the gene ends were 1 base for V and 7 bases for J; bases not matched to a gene: 7. This CDR3 has 14 residues. Germline CDR1 and CDR2: SGHVS and FQNEAQ. CDR3 in DNA: TGTGCCAGCAGCTTAGATCGGGAGGTGCATGAGCAGTACTTC. Translating gives CASSLDREVHEQYF.

This clonotype was counted many times. The rearrangement links TRBV5-1 to TRBJ2-3; D remains unclear. Germline V gives CDR1 SGHRS, CDR2 YFSETQ. V was cut by 6 bases and J by 0 bases, with 11 bases left in between. CDR3 length: 14 amino acids. The DNA for the CDR3 is TGCGCCAGCAAACCGTGGGCGAGCACAGATACGCAGTATTTT. It is translated as CASKPWASTDTQYF.

The rearrangement joins TRBV20-1 to TRBJ2-3, with unresolved D. The V gene lost 0 bases and the J gene lost 2 bases, with 18 bases spanning the gap. CDR1 and CDR2 (germline): DFQATT, SNEGSKA (reference sequence). CDR3 length equals 17 residues. CDR3 in DNA: TGCAGTGCTAGAGATAGGGTATCGCAGGAAAACACAGATACGCAGTATTTT. Translating it yields CSARDRVSQENTDTQYF.

This clonotype was counted only a few times. This chain links TRBV9 with TRBJ1-1; perhaps TRBD1 as D (6 bases). Germline V gives CDR1 SGDLS, CDR2 YYNGEE. V was shortened by 2 bases and J by 1 base, with 12 bases between the two germline ends. This CDR3 has 15 amino acids. The CDR3 DNA reads TGTGCCAGCAGCGTGGGGGGCGGGCCGAACACTGAAGCTTTCTTT. This sequence encodes CASSVGGGPNTEAFF. The full variable domain, its missing parts supplied by reference TRBV9 and TRBJ1-1, is DSGVTQTPKHLITATGQRVTLRCSPRSGDLSVYWYQQSLDQGLQFLIQYYNGEERAKGNILERFSAQQFPDLHSELNLSSLELGDSALYFCASSVGGGPNTEAFFGQGTRLTVV.

This clonotype was picked up a small number of times. The rearrangement uses TRBV28 and TRBJ2-6; D remains unclear. The CDR3 spans 11 residues. The V gene lost 6 bases and the J gene lost 6 bases, with 3 bases spanning the gap. CDR1 MDHEN and CDR2 SYDVKM come from the germline V gene. The CDR3 DNA is TGTGCCAGCAGGAAGGCCAACGTCCTGACTTTC. This encodes CASRKANVLTF. The full variable domain, in which reference TRBV28 and TRBJ2-6 provide the parts outside the CDR3, is DVKVTQSSRYLVKRTGEKVFLECVQDMDHENMFWYRQDPGLGLRLIYFSYDVKMKEKGDIPEGYSVSREKKERFSLILESASTNQTSMYLCASRKANVLTFGAGSRLTVL.

This clonotype was found many times. This sequence joins TRBV4-1 and TRBJ1-5, with D maybe TRBD1 (5 bases). The CDR3 runs to 17 residues. Germline V gene sequence: CDR1 MGHRA, CDR2 YSYEKL. V lost 2 bases and J lost 2, with 16 bases in between. This CDR3 is CASSQTRDGKGNQPQHF. The CDR3 nucleotides read TGCGCCAGCAGCCAAACTCGGGACGGGAAGGGCAATCAGCCCCAGCATTTT.

This clonotype has a handful of counts. V is TRBV23-1 and J is TRBJ2-5, with D maybe TRBD1 (5 bases). TRBV23-1 is designated an ORF whose function remains uncertain. The germline V and J ends were trimmed by 6 bases and 1 base, with 15 bases remaining between them. The CDR3 covers 15 residues. CDR3 loop: CASSRRDSSQETQYF. CDR3 bases: TGCGCCAGCAGCCGCAGAGACAGCTCCCAAGAGACCCAGTACTTC.

The CDR3 sequence: CASSGQPANTGELFF. CDR3 nucleotide sequence: TGTGCCAGCTCGGGGCAGCCCGCGAACACCGGGGAGCTGTTTTTT. This chain uses TRBV7-9 with TRBJ2-2, with D perhaps matching TRBD1 or TRBD2 (5 bases each). V lost 8 bases and J 0 bases, leaving 13 bases between the germline ends. This CDR3 comprises 15 residues. Germline CDR1 and CDR2: SEHNR and FQNEAQ (reference sequence).

This clonotype was counted only a few times. The V gene is TRBV20-1, the J gene TRBJ2-1; 11 bases are shared with TRBD2. Trimming cost V 3 bases and J 4 bases; bases outside gene matches: 11. The CDR3 totals 17 residues. CDR1 is DFQATT, CDR2 SNEGSKA, per germline (reference sequence). The CDR3: CSASSSPTSGSYNEQFF. The DNA for the CDR3 is TGCAGTGCTAGTTCTTCCCCCACTAGCGGGAGTTACAATGAGCAGTTCTTC.

The chain combines TRBV10-3 with TRBJ2-1, with D hard to call. The CDR3 extends over 19 amino acids. Trimming pared 5 bases from V and 3 bases from J, leaving 26 bases between. The germline CDR1 and CDR2 sequences are ENHRY and SYGVKD. CDR3 residues: CAISKGRDTSPADYNEQFF. The CDR3 bases are TGTGCCATCAGTAAAGGTCGAGACACCTCCCCGGCCGACTACAATGAGCAGTTCTTC.

In its sample, this clonotype was seen a few times. The V and J genes are TRBV29-1 and TRBJ2-3; D possibly uses TRBD1 or TRBD2 (6 bases each). With 7 bases removed from V and 1 base from J, the gap between germline ends came to 18 bases. The CDR3 is 15 amino acids. Germline CDR1 is SQVTM and CDR2 is ANQGSEA. This CDR3 reads CSDSPRGEGTDTQYF. CDR3 coding DNA: TGCAGCGACTCCCCAAGGGGGGAGGGCACAGATACGCAGTATTTT.